The T cell receptor beta chain under discussion was sequenced for a study of T-cell reconstitution after alpha-beta-depleted transplantation in children. TCRbeta library preparation incorporated unique molecular identifiers. TCRdb fed the PCR reads into MiXCR, producing one record per CDR3 protein. The table includes more than 200,000 distinct CDR3 sequences, under 30% detected once. The germline gives CDR1 SGDLS, CDR2 YYNGEE. V was pared by 4 bases and J by 0 bases, with 12 bases between. CDR3 size: 15 residues. This clonotype was observed a few times. This clonotype was sampled from a girl aged 2-10 years with Fanconi anemia, due to receive a stem cell transplant. The chain combines TRBV9 with TRBJ2-3, with unresolved D. The input for sequencing was PBMCs, taken before TCRalphabeta/CD19-depleted stem cell transplant. The CDR3 sequence: CASSPNAASTDTQYF. As DNA, the CDR3 is TGTGCCAGCAGCCCCAATGCGGCCAGCACAGATACGCAGTATTTT.